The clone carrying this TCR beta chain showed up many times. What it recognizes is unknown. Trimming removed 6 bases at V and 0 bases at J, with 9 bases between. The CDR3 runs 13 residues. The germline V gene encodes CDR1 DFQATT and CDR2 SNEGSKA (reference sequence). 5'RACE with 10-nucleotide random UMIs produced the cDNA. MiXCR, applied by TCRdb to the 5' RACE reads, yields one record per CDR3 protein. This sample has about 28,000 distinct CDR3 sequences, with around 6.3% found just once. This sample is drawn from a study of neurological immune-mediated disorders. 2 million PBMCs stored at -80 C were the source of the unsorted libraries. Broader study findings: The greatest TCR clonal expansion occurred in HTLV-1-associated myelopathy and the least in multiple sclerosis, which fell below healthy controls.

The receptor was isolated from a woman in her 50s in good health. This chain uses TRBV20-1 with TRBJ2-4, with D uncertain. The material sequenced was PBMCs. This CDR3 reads CSAARLAKNIQYF. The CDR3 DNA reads TGCAGTGCCGCCCGGTTAGCCAAAAACATTCAGTACTTC.